The present T cell receptor beta chain was sequenced within a study of cytomegalovirus exposure and HLA in healthy donors. About the research overall: Out of 170 million or so T cells, an earlier analysis found more than 95 million unique TCR beta sequences in total. General study findings and limits: Among TCR beta chains, those listed as cytomegalovirus-associated numbered around 180. Many donors carried some public TCRs, although rarity characterized most TCR sequences.

The PCR was carried out with 60 Vbeta primers and 13 Jbeta primers. Clones were sequenced by immunoSEQ multiplex PCR, and TCRdb holds only the in-frame ones, with some missing. This table holds 200,000 to 250,000 clones, roughly 83% found once. Note on this clone: Antigen: not known.

V shed 0 bases and J shed 7 bases, with 13 bases lying between them. Germline V gene lookup returns CDR1 SGHNT and CDR2 YYREEE (reference sequence). The CDR3 runs 14 residues. This sequence was found in a boy aged 2 to 10 in good health and CMV-seronegative. Sequenced: PBMCs. The V gene is TRBV5-4, the J gene TRBJ1-1; the D gene is possibly TRBD1 (5 bases). CDR3 coding DNA: TGTGCCAGCAGCTTGGTGGCCCCGGGGGGTGAAGCTTTCTTT. Translated: CASSLVAPGGEAFF.